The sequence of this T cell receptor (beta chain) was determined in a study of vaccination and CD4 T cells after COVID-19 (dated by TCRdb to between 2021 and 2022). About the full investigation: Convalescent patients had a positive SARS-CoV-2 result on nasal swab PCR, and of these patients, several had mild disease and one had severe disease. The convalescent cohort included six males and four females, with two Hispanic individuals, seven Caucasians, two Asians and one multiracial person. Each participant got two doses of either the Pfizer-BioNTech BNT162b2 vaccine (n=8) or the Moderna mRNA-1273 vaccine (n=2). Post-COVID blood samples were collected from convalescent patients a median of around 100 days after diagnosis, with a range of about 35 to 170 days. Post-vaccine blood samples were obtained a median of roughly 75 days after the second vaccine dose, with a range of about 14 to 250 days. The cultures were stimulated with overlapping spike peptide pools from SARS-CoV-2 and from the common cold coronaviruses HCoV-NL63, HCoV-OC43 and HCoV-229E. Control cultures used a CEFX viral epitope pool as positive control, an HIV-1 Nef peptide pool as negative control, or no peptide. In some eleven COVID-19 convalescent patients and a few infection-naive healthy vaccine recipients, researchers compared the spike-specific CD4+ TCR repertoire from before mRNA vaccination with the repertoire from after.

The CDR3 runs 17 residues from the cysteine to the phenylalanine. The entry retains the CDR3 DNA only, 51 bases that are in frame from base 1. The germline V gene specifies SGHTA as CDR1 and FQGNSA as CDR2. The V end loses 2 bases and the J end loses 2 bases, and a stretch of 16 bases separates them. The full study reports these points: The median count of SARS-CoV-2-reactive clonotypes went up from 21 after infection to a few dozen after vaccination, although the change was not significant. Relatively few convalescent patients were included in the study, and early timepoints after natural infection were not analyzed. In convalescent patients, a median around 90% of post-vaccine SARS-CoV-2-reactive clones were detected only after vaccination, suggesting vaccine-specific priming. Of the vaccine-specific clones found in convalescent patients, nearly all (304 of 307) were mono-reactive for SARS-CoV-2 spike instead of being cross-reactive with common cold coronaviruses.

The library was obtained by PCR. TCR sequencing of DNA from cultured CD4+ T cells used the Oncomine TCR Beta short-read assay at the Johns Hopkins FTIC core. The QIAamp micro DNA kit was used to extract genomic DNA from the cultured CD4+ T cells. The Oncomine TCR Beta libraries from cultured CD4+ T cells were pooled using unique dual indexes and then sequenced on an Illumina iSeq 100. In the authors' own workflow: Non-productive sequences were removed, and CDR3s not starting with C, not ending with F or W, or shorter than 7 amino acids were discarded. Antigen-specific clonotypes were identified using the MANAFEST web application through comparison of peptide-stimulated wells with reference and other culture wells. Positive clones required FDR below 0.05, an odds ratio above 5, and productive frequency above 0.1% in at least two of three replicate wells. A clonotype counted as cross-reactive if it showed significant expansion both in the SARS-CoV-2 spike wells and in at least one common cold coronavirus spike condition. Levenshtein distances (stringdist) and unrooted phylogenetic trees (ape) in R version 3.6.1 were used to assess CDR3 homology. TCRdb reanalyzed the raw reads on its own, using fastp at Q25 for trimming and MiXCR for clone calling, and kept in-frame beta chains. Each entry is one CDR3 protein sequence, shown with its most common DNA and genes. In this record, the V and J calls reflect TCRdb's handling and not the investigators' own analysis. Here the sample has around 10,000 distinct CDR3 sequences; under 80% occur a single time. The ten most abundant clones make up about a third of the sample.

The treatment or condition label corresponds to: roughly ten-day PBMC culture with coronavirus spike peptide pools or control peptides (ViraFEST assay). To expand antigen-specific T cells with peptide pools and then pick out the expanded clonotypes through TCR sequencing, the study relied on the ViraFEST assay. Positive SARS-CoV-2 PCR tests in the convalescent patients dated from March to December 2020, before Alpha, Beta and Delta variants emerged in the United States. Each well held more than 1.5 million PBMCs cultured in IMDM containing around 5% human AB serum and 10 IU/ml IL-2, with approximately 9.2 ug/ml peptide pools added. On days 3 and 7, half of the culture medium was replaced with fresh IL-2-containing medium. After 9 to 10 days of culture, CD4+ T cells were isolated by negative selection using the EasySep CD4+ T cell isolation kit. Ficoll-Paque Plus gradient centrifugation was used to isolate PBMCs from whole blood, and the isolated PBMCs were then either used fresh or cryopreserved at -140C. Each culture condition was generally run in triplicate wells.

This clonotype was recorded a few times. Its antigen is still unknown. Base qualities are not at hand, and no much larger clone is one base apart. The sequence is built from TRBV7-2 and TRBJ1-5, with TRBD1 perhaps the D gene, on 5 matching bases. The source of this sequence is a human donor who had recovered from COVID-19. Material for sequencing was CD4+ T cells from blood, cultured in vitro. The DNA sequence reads TGTGCCAGCAGCTTATCTCCCTCTGGGGCGGGCAATCAGCCCCAGCATTTT. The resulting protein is CASSLSPSGAGNQPQHF.